This T cell receptor (beta chain) was captured in a study of blood T cell repertoires in COVID-19. Across the study: The samples span acute and convalescent COVID-19 from the United States, Italy and Spain. Sources were T cells, B-cell-depleted T cells, or PBMCs; the material itself was cDNA or gDNA.

V dropped 8 bases and J dropped 0; count of bases not matched to a gene: 7. The CDR3 contains 13 residues. CDR1 and CDR2 (germline): GTSNPN, SVGIG (reference sequence). Profiling relied on immunoSEQ multiplex PCR, and the TCRdb table lists in-frame clones only, not all of them. Of roughly 250,000 clones detected, 79% appear once; the ten largest clones hold about 4%. The sequencing sample was made of peripheral blood. The chain combines TRBV30 with TRBJ2-7, with 7 bases aligning to TRBD1. The receptor comes from a middle-aged woman with active or convalescent COVID-19. CDR3 in amino acids: CAGKYRGSYEQYF. The CDR3, as DNA: TGTGCCGGCAAGTACAGGGGCTCCTACGAGCAGTACTTC.